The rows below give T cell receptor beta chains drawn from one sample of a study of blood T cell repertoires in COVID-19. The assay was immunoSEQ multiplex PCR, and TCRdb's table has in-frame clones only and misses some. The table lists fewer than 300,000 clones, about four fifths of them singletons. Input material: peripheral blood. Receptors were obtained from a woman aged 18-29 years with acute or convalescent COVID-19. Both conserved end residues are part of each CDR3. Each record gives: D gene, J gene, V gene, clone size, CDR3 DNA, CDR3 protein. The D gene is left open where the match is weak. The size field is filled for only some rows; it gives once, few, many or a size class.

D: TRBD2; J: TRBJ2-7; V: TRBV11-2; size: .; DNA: TGTGCCAGCAGCTTAGAAGGTTTTTTGGGACTAGCGGATGAGCAGTACTTC; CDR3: CASSLEGFLGLADEQYF
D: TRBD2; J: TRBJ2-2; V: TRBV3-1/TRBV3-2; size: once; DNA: TGTGCCAGCAGAAGCGGGAGCGACACCGGGGAGCTGTTTTTT; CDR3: CASRSGSDTGELFF
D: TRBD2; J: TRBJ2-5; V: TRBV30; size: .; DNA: TGTGCCTGGGATAACCCGGGACTACTAACCCAGTACTTC; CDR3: CAWDNPGLLTQYF
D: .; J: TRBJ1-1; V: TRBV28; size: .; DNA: TGTGCCAGCATCACAGGTCCGACCCTTGAAGCTTTCTTT; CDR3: CASITGPTLEAFF
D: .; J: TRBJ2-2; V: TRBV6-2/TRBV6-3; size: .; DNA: TGTGCCAGCAGTTACTCGAGGCCCGGGGAGCTGTTTTTT; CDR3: CASSYSRPGELFF
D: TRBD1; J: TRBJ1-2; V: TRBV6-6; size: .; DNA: TGTGCCAGCAGTTACTCGGGACCGGACAGGGTCAATGGCTACACCTTC; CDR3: CASSYSGPDRVNGYTF
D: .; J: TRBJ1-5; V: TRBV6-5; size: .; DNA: TGTGCCAGCAGTTACTCGAGGTATCAGCCCCAGCATTTT; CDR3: CASSYSRYQPQHF
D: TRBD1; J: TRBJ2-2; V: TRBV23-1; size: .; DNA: TGCGCCAGCGACAGGGAAGGAATCGGGGAGCTGTTTTTT; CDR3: CASDREGIGELFF
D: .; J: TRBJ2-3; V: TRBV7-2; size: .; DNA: TGTGCCACCACCGAGCTCACACCTAGGGGAGATACGCAGTATTTT; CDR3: CATTELTPRGDTQYF
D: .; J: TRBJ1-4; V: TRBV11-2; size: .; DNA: TGTGCCAGCAGCTTAGCCTTTTCTGAAAAACTGTTTTTT; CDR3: CASSLAFSEKLFF
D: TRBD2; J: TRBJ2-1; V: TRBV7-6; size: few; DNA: TGTGCCAGCAGCTTACCCCCAAGGACTAGCGGGAGGGTCGGTGAGCAGTTCTTC; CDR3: CASSLPPRTSGRVGEQFF
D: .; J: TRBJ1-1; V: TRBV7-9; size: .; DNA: TGTGCCAGCAGCCACTCAGGGATTAGGTTCACTGAAGCTTTCTTT; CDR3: CASSHSGIRFTEAFF
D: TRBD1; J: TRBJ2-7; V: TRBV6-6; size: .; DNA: TGTGCCAGCAGTGGAGGGACAGGGTCCAACTACGAGCAGTACTTC; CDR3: CASSGGTGSNYEQYF
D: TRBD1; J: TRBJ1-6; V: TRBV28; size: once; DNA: TGTGCCAGCAGTTTACCCAGACAGGGGGATTATAATTCACCCCTCCACTTT; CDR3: CASSLPRQGDYNSPLHF
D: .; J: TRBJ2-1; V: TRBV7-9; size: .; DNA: TGTGCCAGCAGCTTAGAGAGTACCTCATCCTCCTACAATGAGCAGTTCTTC; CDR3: CASSLESTSSSYNEQFF
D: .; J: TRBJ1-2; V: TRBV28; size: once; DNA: TGTGCCAGCAGTCCCTCCGCGTCCCGGGGGGGCTACACCTTC; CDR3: CASSPSASRGGYTF
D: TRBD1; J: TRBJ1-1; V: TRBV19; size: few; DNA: TGTGCCAGTAGTATCTCCGGGACAGGGGCCACTGAAGCTTTCTTT; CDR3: CASSISGTGATEAFF
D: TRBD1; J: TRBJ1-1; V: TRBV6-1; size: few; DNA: TGTGCCAGCAGTGAAGAGCGGACAGGGCGAACTGAAGCTTTCTTT; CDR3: CASSEERTGRTEAFF
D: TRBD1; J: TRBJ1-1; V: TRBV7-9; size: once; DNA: TGTGCCAGCAGGGGACAGGGACGGCCTTTCTTT; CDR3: CASRGQGRPFF
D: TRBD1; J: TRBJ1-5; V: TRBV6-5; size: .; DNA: TGTGCCAGCAGACAACAGGGGGCAGTAGGACAGCCCCAGCATTTT; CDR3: CASRQQGAVGQPQHF
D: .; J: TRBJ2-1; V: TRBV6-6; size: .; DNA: TGTGCCAGCAGTCCCCGCAGGATTGATGAGCAGTTCTTC; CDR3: CASSPRRIDEQFF
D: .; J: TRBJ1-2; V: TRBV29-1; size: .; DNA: TGCAGCGTTGAGGGCCAGGGTGATTTTGGCTACACCTTC; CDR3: CSVEGQGDFGYTF
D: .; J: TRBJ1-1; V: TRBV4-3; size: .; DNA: TGCGCCAGCAGCCATCCTTCTGGAGCCCTGAACACTGAAGCTTTCTTT; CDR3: CASSHPSGALNTEAFF
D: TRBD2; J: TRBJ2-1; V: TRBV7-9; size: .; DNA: TGTGCCAGCAGCCCCCCCCTAGCGGGAGTTGGGCTTGAGCAGTTCTTC; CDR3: CASSPPLAGVGLEQFF
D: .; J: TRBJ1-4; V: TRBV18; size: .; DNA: TGTGCCAGCTCACCTTACGGGGGGGCATCGACTAATGAAAAACTGTTTTTT; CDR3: CASSPYGGASTNEKLFF
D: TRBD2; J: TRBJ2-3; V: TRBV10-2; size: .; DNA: TGCGCCAGCAGAGGGACTAGCGGGAGGCCCCATACGCAGTATTTT; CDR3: CASRGTSGRPHTQYF
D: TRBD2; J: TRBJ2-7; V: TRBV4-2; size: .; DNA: TGTGCCAGCAGCCAGTTACTTATGAGTAGCGGGAGTGATTCCTACGAGCAGTACTTC; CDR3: CASSQLLMSSGSDSYEQYF
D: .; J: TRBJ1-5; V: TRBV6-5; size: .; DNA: TGTGCCAGCAGTCCCGACACAGATCAGCCCCAGCATTTT; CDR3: CASSPDTDQPQHF
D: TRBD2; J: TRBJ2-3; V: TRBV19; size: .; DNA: TGTGCCAGTAGCGCTTTGTCGGGGGGAAAGACAGATACGCAGTATTTT; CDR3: CASSALSGGKTDTQYF
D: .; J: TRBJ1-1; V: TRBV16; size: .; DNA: TGTGCCAGCAATAGGAACACTGAAGCTTTCTTT; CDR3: CASNRNTEAFF
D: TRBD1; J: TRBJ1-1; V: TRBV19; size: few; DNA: TGTGCCAGTAGTATCTGGACAGGGGGGTACACTGAAGCTTTCTTT; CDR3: CASSIWTGGYTEAFF
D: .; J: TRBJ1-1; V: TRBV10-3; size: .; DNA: TGTGCCATTACCGGGGATCCGAACACTGAAGCTTTCTTT; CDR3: CAITGDPNTEAFF
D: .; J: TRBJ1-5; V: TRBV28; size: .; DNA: TGTGCCAGCACCGCACTCGGGGGTTTTGGCAATCAGCCCCAGCATTTT; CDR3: CASTALGGFGNQPQHF
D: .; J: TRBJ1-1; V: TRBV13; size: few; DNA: TGTGCCAGCAGCTTTGGTGGTTCGGGCACTGAAGCTTTCTTT; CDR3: CASSFGGSGTEAFF
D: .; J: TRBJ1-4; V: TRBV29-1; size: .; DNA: TGCAGCGTTGTACAGACGACTAATGAAAAACTGTTTTTT; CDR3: CSVVQTTNEKLFF
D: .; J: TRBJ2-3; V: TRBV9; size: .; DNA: TGTGCCAGCAGCGTAGGGAGCGCGGTCACAGATACGCAGTATTTT; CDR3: CASSVGSAVTDTQYF
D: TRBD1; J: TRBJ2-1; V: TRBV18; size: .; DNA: TGTGCCAGCTCACCGAGGACAGGGTTCTTTAAGGGGCAGTTCTTC; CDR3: CASSPRTGFFKGQFF
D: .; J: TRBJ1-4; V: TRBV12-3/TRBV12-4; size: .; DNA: TGTGCCAGCGGCTTGAATGAAAAACTGTTTTTT; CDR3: CASGLNEKLFF
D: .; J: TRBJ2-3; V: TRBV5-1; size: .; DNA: TGCGCCAGCAGCCTCATGGGCAGCACAGATACGCAGTATTTT; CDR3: CASSLMGSTDTQYF
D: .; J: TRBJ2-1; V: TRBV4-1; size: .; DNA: TGCGCCAGCAGCCAATCCCTTGGCGGGAACTCCTACAATGAGCAGTTCTTC; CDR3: CASSQSLGGNSYNEQFF
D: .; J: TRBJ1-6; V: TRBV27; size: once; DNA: TGTGCCAGCAGTTTATTCCGGTATTTCGACTATAATTCACCCCTCCACTTT; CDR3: CASSLFRYFDYNSPLHF
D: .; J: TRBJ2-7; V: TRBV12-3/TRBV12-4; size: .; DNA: TGTGCCAGCAGTCTTCGACAAGACTACGAGCAGTACTTC; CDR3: CASSLRQDYEQYF
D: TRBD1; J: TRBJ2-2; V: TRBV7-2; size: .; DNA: TGTGCCAGCAGCTTACAGGGGGCCACCGGGGAGCTGTTTTTT; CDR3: CASSLQGATGELFF
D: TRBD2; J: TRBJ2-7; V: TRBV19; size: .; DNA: TGTGCCAGTAGCCTTAGCGGGATACACGAGCAGTACTTC; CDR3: CASSLSGIHEQYF
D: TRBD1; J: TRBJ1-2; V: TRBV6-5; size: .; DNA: TGTGCCAGCAGTTCGTTGGGGACAGCCTATGGCTACACCTTC; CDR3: CASSSLGTAYGYTF
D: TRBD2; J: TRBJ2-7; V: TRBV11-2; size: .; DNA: TGTGCCAGCAGCTTTCGGACTAGCGTTGAGGATTACGAGCAGTACTTC; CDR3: CASSFRTSVEDYEQYF
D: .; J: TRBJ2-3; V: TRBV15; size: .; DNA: TGTGCCACCAGCAGGCCCGGATACTACGGAATGCAAGATACGCAGTATTTT; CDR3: CATSRPGYYGMQDTQYF